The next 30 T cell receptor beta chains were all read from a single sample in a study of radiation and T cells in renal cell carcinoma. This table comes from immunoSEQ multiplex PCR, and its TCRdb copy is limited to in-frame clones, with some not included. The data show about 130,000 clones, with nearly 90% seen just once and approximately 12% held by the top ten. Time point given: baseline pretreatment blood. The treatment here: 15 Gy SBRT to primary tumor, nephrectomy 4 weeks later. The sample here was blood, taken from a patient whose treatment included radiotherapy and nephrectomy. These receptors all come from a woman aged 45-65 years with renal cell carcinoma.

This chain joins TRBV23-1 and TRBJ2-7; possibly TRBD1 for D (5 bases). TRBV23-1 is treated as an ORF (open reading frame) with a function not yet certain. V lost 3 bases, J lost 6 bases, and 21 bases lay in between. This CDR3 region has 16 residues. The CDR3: CASSHSLGPHPSEQYF. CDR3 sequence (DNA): TGCGCCAGCAGTCACTCCCTGGGGCCTCACCCTAGCGAGCAGTACTTC.

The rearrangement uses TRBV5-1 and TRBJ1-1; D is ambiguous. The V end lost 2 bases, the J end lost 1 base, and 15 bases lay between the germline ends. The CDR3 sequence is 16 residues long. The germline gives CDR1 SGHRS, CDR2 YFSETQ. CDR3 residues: CASSLRNPRENTEAFF. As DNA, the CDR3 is TGCGCCAGCAGCTTAAGGAATCCGAGGGAGAACACTGAAGCTTTCTTT.

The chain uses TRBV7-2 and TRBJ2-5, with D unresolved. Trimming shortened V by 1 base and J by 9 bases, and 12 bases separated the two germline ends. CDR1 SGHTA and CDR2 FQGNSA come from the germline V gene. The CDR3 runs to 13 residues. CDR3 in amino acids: CASSLVPSAAQYF. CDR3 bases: TGTGCCAGCAGCTTAGTTCCGTCCGCCGCCCAGTACTTC.

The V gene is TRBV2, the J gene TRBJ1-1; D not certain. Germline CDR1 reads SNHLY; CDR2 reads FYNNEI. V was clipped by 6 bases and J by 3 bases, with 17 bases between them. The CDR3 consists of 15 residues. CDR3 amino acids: CASSFLRPRDTEAFF. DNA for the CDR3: TGTGCCAGCAGCTTTCTTAGGCCGCGGGACACTGAAGCTTTCTTT.

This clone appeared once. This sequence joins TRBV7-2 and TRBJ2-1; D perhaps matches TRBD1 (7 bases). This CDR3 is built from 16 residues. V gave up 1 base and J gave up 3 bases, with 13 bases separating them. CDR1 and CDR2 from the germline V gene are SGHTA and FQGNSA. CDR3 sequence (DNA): TGTGCCAGCAGCTTAGGAGCAGGGGGGATCTACAATGAGCAGTTCTTC. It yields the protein CASSLGAGGIYNEQFF. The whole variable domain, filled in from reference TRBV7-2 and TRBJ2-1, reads GAGVSQSPSNKVTEKGKDVELRCDPISGHTALYWYRQSLGQGLEFLIYFQGNSAPDKSGLPSDRFSAERTGGSVSTLTIQRTQQEDSAVYLCASSLGAGGIYNEQFFGPGTRLTVL.

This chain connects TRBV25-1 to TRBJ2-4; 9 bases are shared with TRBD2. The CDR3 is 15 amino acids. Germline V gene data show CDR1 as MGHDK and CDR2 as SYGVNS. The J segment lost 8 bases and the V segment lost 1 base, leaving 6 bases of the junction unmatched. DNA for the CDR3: TGTGCCAGCAGTGAATTTGCGGGGGGGCCCGACATTCAGTACTTC. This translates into CASSEFAGGPDIQYF.

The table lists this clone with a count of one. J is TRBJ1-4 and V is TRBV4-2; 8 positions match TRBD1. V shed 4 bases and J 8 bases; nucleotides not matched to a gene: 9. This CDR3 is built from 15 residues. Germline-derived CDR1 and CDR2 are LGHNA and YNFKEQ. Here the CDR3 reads CASSPGTGRDEKLFF. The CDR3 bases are TGTGCCAGCAGCCCCGGGACAGGCCGGGACGAAAAACTGTTTTTT.

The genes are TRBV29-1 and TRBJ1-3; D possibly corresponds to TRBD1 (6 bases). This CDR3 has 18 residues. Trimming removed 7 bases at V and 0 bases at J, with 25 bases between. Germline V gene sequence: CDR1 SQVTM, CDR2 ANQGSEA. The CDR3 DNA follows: TGCAGCGCCCGCAGGCCGACAGGTTCTGGTTCCTCTGGAAACACCATATATTTT. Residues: CSARRPTGSGSSGNTIYF.

In DNA form, the CDR3 reads TGTGCCAGCAGCCTGAGACAGGGGGCGTCCTACGAGCAGTACTTC. Its translation: CASSLRQGASYEQYF. The chain employs TRBV7-9 and TRBJ2-7; 10 nucleotides agree with TRBD1. The CDR3 has 15 amino acids. J lost 1 base, V lost 5 bases, and 5 bases had no gene match. Germline V gene sequence: CDR1 SEHNR, CDR2 FQNEAQ (reference sequence).

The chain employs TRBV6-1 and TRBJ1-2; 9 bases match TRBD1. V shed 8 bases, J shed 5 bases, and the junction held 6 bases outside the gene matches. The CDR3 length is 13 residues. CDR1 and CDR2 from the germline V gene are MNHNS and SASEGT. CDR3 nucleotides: TGTGCCAGCTCAGTACAGGGGGCTTATGGCTACACCTTC. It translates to CASSVQGAYGYTF.

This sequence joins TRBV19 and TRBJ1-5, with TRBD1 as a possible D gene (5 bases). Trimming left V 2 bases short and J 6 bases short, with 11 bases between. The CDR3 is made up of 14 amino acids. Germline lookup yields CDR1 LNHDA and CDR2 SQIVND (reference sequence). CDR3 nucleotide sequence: TGTGCCAGTAGTATACCCAGGGCCTCTCAGCCCCAGCATTTT. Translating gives CASSIPRASQPQHF.

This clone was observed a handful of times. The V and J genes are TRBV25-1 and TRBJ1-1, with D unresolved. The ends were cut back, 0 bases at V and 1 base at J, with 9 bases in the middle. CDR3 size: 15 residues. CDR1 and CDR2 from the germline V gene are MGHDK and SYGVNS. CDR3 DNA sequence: TGTGCCAGCAGTGAATACGGCTACCCGAACACTGAAGCTTTCTTT. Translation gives CASSEYGYPNTEAFF.

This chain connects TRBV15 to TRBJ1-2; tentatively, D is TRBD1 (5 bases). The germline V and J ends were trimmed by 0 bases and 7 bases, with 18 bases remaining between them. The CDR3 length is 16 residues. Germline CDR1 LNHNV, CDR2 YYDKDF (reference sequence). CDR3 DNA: TGTGCCACCAGCAGAGATAACACAGGACCCTGGAGTGGCTACACCTTC. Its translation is CATSRDNTGPWSGYTF. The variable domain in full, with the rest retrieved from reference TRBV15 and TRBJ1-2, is DAMVIQNPRYQVTQFGKPVTLSCSQTLNHNVMYWYQQKSSQAPKLLFHYYDKDFNNEADTPDNFQSRRPNTSFCFLDIRSPGLGDTAMYLCATSRDNTGPWSGYTFGSGTRLTVV.

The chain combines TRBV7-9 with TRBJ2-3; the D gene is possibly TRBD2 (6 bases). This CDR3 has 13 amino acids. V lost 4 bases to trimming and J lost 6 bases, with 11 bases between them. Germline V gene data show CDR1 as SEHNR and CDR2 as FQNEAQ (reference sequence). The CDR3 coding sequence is TGTGCCAGCAGCTGGGGGGACCCCGATACGCAGTATTTT. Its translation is CASSWGDPDTQYF.

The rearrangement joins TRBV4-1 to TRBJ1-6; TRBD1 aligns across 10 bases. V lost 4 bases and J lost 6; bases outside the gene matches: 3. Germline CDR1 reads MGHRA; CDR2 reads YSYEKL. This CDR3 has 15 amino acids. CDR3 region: CASSRRTGGNSPLHF. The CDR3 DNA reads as TGCGCCAGCAGCCGTAGGACAGGGGGTAATTCACCCCTCCACTTT.

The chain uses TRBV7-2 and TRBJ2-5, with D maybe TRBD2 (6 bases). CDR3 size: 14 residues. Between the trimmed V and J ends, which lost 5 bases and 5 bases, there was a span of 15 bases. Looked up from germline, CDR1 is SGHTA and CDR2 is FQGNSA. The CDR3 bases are TGTGCCAGCAGCACTATGCGGGGTAGGGAGACCCAGTACTTC. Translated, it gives CASSTMRGRETQYF.

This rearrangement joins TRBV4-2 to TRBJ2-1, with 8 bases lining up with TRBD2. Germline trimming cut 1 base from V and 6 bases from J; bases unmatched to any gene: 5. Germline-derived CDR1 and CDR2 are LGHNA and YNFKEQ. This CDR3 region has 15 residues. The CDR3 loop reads CASSQGPGGLNEQFF. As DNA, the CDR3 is TGTGCCAGCAGCCAAGGTCCGGGGGGGCTCAATGAGCAGTTCTTC.

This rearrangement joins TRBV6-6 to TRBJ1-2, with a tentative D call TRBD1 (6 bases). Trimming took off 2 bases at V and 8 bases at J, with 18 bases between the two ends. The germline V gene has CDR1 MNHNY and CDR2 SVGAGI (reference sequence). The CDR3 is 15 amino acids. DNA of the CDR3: TGTGCCAGCAGTTACGCAATCAACAGGGTCGGGGGCTACACCTTC. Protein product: CASSYAINRVGGYTF.

This CDR3 is CSGTPDPTYNEQFF. The DNA of the CDR3 is TGCAGCGGCACTCCGGACCCAACCTACAATGAGCAGTTCTTC. The chain has TRBV29-1 and TRBJ2-1; D unclear. V lost 7 bases and J 2 bases, leaving 15 bases between the germline ends. Germline CDR1 is SQVTM and CDR2 is ANQGSEA. The CDR3 totals 14 residues.

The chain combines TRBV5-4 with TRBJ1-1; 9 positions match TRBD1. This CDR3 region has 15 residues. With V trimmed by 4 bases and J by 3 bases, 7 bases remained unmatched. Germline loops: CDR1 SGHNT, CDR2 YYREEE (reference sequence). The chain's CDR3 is CASSPQGASHTEAFF. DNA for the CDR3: TGTGCCAGCAGCCCACAGGGGGCTAGTCACACTGAAGCTTTCTTT.

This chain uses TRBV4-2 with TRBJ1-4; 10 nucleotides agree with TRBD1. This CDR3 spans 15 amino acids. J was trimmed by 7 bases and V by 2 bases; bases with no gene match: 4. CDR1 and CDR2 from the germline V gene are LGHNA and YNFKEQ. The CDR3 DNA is TGTGCCAGCAGCCAATACCGGGACAGGGGTGAAAAACTGTTTTTT. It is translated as CASSQYRDRGEKLFF.

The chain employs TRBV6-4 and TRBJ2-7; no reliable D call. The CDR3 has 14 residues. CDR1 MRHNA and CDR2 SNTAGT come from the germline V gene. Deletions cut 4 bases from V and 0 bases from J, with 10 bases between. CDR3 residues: CASSAPLSSYEQYF. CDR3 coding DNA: TGTGCCAGCAGTGCCCCCCTGAGCTCCTACGAGCAGTACTTC.

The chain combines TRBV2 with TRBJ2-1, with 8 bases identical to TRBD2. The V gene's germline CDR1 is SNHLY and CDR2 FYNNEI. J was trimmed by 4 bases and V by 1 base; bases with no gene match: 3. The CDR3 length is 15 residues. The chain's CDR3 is CASSEDGGAYNEQFF. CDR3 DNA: TGTGCCAGCAGTGAAGACGGGGGGGCTTACAATGAGCAGTTCTTC.

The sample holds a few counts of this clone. The CDR3 loop is CASSVNPNTEAFF. Written as DNA, the CDR3 is TGTGCCAGCAGTGTAAATCCGAACACTGAAGCTTTCTTT. The V gene is TRBV2, the J gene TRBJ1-1, with unresolved D. This CDR3 has 13 amino acids. Trimming stripped 4 bases from V and 1 base from J, with 7 bases between. CDR1 is SNHLY and CDR2 is FYNNEI in the germline V gene. Drawing the rest from reference TRBV2 and TRBJ1-1, the complete variable domain is EPEVTQTPSHQVTQMGQEVILRCVPISNHLYFYWYRQILGQKVEFLVSFYNNEISEKSEIFDDQFSVERPDGSNFTLKIRSTKLEDSAMYFCASSVNPNTEAFFGQGTRLTVV.

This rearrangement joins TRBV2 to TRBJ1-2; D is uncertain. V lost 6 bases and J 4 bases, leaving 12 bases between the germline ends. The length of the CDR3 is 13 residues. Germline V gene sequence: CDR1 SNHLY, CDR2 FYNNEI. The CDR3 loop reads CASSQDSTYGYTF. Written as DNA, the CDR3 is TGTGCCAGCAGCCAGGATTCTACCTATGGCTACACCTTC.

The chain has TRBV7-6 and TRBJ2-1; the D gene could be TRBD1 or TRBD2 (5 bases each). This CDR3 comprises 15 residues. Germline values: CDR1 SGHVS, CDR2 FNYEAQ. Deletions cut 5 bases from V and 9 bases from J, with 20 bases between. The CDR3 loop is CASSTGRTPNSEQFF. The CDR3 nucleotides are TGTGCCAGCAGCACGGGACGAACCCCGAATAGTGAGCAGTTCTTC.

The CDR3 region is CASSLEQGHEKLFF. CDR3 DNA sequence: TGTGCCAGCAGTTTGGAACAGGGGCATGAAAAACTGTTTTTT. The rearrangement joins TRBV27 to TRBJ1-4, with 7 bases lining up with TRBD1. CDR1 MNHEY and CDR2 SMNVEV come from the germline V gene (reference sequence). The CDR3 covers 14 residues. V lost 3 bases and J lost 6; bases outside the gene matches: 4.

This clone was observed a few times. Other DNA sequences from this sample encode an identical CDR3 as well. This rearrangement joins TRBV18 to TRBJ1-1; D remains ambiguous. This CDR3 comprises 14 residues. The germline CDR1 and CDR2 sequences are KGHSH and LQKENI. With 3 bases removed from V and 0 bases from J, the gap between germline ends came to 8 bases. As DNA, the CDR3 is TGTGCCAGCTCACCTTCCAGGATGAACACTGAAGCTTTCTTT. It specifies CASSPSRMNTEAFF.

DNA of the CDR3: TGTGCCAGCAGCCTCATAACCGGGACCGATCCTTATAGGGGTCAGCCCCAGCATTTT. It specifies CASSLITGTDPYRGQPQHF. The chain combines TRBV7-9 with TRBJ1-5; D perhaps matches TRBD1 (5 bases). Germline V gene data show CDR1 as SEHNR and CDR2 as FQNEAQ (reference sequence). With 5 bases removed from V and 6 bases from J, the gap between germline ends came to 29 bases. This CDR3 region has 19 residues. Combining the CDR3 with reference TRBV7-9 and TRBJ1-5 gives the whole variable domain DTGVSQNPRHKITKRGQNVTFRCDPISEHNRLYWYRQTLGQGPEFLTYFQNEAQLEKSRLLSDRFSAERPKGSFSTLEIQRTEQGDSAMYLCASSLITGTDPYRGQPQHFGDGTRLSIL.

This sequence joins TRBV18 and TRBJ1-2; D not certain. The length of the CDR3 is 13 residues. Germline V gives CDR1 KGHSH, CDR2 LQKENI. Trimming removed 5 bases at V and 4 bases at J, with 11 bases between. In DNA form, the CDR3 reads TGTGCCAGCTCAATCGACATATCCTATGGCTACACCTTC. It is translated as CASSIDISYGYTF. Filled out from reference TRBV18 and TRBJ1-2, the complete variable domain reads NAGVMQNPRHLVRRRGQEARLRCSPMKGHSHVYWYRQLPEEGLKFMVYLQKENIIDESGMPKERFSAEFPKEGPSILRIQQVVRGDSAAYFCASSIDISYGYTFGSGTRLTVV.